This record covers a single T cell receptor (beta chain). Method: immunoSEQ multiplex PCR; TCRdb's copy keeps in-frame clones and lacks some. There are 95,000 to 100,000 clones in the sample; around 80% occur only once, and less than 11% lies in the top ten. This specimen belongs to a study of blood T cell repertoires in COVID-19. The TCR comes from a man between 65 and 79 years old with acute or convalescent COVID-19. The sequenced material came from peripheral blood.

The CDR3 spells CSAREPGYEFF. The CDR3 coding sequence is TGCAGTGCTAGGGAACCGGGATACGAGTTCTTC. The rearrangement links TRBV20-1 to TRBJ2-1, with a weak D call TRBD2 (5 bases). V lost 3 bases, J lost 14 bases, and 14 bases lay in between. From germline, CDR1 is DFQATT and CDR2 SNEGSKA (reference sequence). This CDR3 spans 11 amino acids.